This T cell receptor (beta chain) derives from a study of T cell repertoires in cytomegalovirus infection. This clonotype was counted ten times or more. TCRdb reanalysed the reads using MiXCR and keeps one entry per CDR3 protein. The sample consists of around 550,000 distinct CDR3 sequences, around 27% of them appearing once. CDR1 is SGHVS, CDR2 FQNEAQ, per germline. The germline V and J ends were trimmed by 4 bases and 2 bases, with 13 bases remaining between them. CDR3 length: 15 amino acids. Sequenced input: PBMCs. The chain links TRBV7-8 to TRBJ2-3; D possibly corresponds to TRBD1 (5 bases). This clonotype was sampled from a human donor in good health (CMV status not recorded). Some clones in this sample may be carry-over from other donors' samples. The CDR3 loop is CASSYPSGSTDTQYF. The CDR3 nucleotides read TGTGCCAGCAGCTACCCGTCAGGGTCCACAGATACGCAGTATTTT.